The rows below give T cell receptor beta chains drawn from one sample of a study of blood T cell repertoires in COVID-19. Using immunoSEQ multiplex PCR, the repertoire was profiled, and TCRdb retains in-frame clones only, with some absent. The sample includes about 47,000 clones, over 75% of them seen just once. Input material: peripheral blood. The receptors derive from a woman between 55 and 75 years old with acute or convalescent COVID-19. CDR3s include the opening cysteine and the closing phenylalanine or tryptophan. D genes are given only for firm matches. Clone size is stated in some rows and not others, as once, few, many or a class when expanded.

cdr3_aa cdr3_nt j_call d_call clone_size v_call
CSVRTLTDTQYF TGCAGCGTTCGGACTCTCACAGATACGCAGTATTTT TRBJ2-3 NA NA TRBV29-1
CASSLSGSEKLFF TGCGCCAGCAGCTTGTCGGGATCAGAAAAACTGTTTTTT TRBJ1-4 NA NA TRBV5-1
CASTQGAGYGYTF TGTGCCAGCACCCAGGGGGCAGGGTATGGCTACACCTTC TRBJ1-2 TRBD1 NA TRBV12-3/TRBV12-4
CASSLREGNTEAFF TGTGCCAGCAGCCTCCGAGAGGGGAACACTGAAGCTTTCTTT TRBJ1-1 NA NA TRBV3-1/TRBV3-2
CASSPGGWLTDTQYF TGTGCCAGCAGCCCTGGGGGCTGGCTGACAGATACGCAGTATTTT TRBJ2-3 NA NA TRBV5-6
CASSLLNIIDRAIDGYTF TGTGCCAGCAGCTTACTTAATATTATCGACAGGGCTATCGATGGCTACACCTTC TRBJ1-2 TRBD1 NA TRBV7-9
CASSSTGLSEAFF TGTGCCAGCAGTTCGACAGGGCTCTCTGAAGCTTTCTTT TRBJ1-1 TRBD1 NA TRBV27
CASSPTSGIGDTQYF TGCGCCAGCAGCCCCACTAGCGGGATTGGAGATACGCAGTATTTT TRBJ2-3 TRBD2 NA TRBV4-3
CASSLISGGDTQYF TGTGCCAGCAGCTTGATTAGCGGGGGAGATACGCAGTATTTT TRBJ2-3 TRBD2 NA TRBV7-3
CATSRPAQGNYGYTF TGTGCCACCAGCAGACCCGCACAGGGGAACTATGGCTACACCTTC TRBJ1-2 TRBD1 NA TRBV15
CASSPRLEGYTF TGTGCCAGCAGCCCCCGACTTGAGGGCTACACCTTC TRBJ1-2 NA NA TRBV7-9
CASRLTGGDTQYF TGTGCCAGCAGGCTGACGGGGGGGGATACGCAGTATTTT TRBJ2-3 TRBD2 NA TRBV12-3/TRBV12-4
CASSVQGGPNEKLFF TGCGCCAGCAGCGTACAGGGGGGCCCTAATGAAAAACTGTTTTTT TRBJ1-4 TRBD1 NA TRBV5-1
CASSPGTGFFF TGTGCCAGCAGTCCCGGGACAGGGTTCTTCTTC TRBJ1-2 TRBD1 NA TRBV6-5
CASSLPLTGGMNTEAFF TGTGCCAGCAGCTTACCCTTGACAGGGGGCATGAACACTGAAGCTTTCTTT TRBJ1-1 TRBD1 NA TRBV7-8
CASSQDRSAYNEQFF TGTGCCAGCAGCCAAGACAGATCAGCCTACAATGAGCAGTTCTTC TRBJ2-1 NA NA TRBV3-1/TRBV3-2
CASRIGGETGGYTF TGTGCCAGCAGAATAGGGGGCGAGACTGGTGGCTACACCTTC TRBJ1-2 TRBD1 NA TRBV6-6
CASRPGKTGNTIYF TGTGCCAGCAGGCCCGGGAAGACTGGAAACACCATATATTTT TRBJ1-3 NA NA TRBV6-6
CAIMTGGNTEAFF TGTGCCATCATGACAGGGGGAAACACTGAAGCTTTCTTT TRBJ1-1 TRBD1 once TRBV10-3
CASSSSDRVGNGYTF TGTGCCAGCAGTTCTTCCGACAGGGTAGGGAATGGCTACACCTTC TRBJ1-2 TRBD1 NA TRBV6-5
CASTLIRDRRSNTEAFF TGTGCCAGCACTCTAATCCGGGACAGGCGATCGAACACTGAAGCTTTCTTT TRBJ1-1 TRBD1 few TRBV6-4
CASSLSRGGYTF TGTGCCAGCAGTTTAAGCAGGGGGGGCTACACCTTC TRBJ1-2 TRBD1 NA TRBV12-3/TRBV12-4
CASSPGVEAFF TGTGCCAGCAGCCCGGGAGTTGAAGCTTTCTTT TRBJ1-1 NA NA TRBV12-3/TRBV12-4
CATSDRRGGYTF TGTGCCACCAGTGACCGAAGGGGTGGCTACACCTTC TRBJ1-2 NA NA TRBV24-1
CASSLSSYNSPLHF TGTGCCAGCAGCCTGAGCTCCTATAATTCACCCCTCCACTTT TRBJ1-6 NA NA TRBV9
CATDWPGGREKLFF TGTGCCACCGATTGGCCAGGGGGCCGGGAAAAACTGTTTTTT TRBJ1-4 TRBD1 NA TRBV24-1
CASSLDSGGAQNEQFF TGTGCCAGCAGCTTAGATAGCGGGGGGGCCCAGAATGAGCAGTTCTTC TRBJ2-1 TRBD2 NA TRBV7-6
CASSTQVQGPTDTQYF TGTGCCAGCAGCACCCAGGTTCAGGGTCCCACAGATACGCAGTATTTT TRBJ2-3 NA NA TRBV7-9
CASSRAGGDTQYF TGTGCCAGTAGTAGAGCAGGAGGCGATACGCAGTATTTT TRBJ2-3 NA NA TRBV19
CASSLDLGLAGFNEQFF TGTGCCAGCAGCTTAGATCTTGGACTAGCGGGGTTTAATGAGCAGTTCTTC TRBJ2-1 TRBD2 once TRBV11-2
CASSSSAGNSYEQYF TGTGCCAGCAGCTCATCCGCCGGGAACTCCTACGAGCAGTACTTC TRBJ2-7 NA NA TRBV7-6
CASSPPPPTAYGYTF TGTGCCAGCTCACCTCCCCCCCCGACAGCCTATGGCTACACCTTC TRBJ1-2 NA NA TRBV18
CASSVETGGSTDTQYF TGTGCCAGCAGCGTAGAGACGGGGGGTAGCACAGATACGCAGTATTTT TRBJ2-3 TRBD2 NA TRBV9
CASSESTLQEGPIYGYTF TGCGCCAGCAGTGAGTCGACCCTGCAGGAGGGGCCCATCTATGGCTACACCTTC TRBJ1-2 NA NA TRBV10-1
CASSRETPYEQYF TGTGCCAGCAGCAGGGAAACCCCCTACGAGCAGTACTTC TRBJ2-7 NA NA TRBV12-3/TRBV12-4
CAWKRGGRGDTIYF TGTGCCTGGAAAAGGGGGGGCAGGGGAGACACCATATATTTT TRBJ1-3 NA NA TRBV30
CASSLQRGNQPQHF TGTGCCAGCTCATTACAACGGGGGAATCAGCCCCAGCATTTT TRBJ1-5 NA NA TRBV18
CASSGPGDEQYF TGTGCCAGCAGCGGACCGGGTGACGAGCAGTACTTC TRBJ2-7 NA few TRBV9
CASSLAPSGGLNEQFF TGTGCCAGCAGCTTAGCACCTAGCGGGGGGCTAAATGAGCAGTTCTTC TRBJ2-1 TRBD2 NA TRBV7-4
CASSRGLGSRDEQFF TGTGCCAGCAGTCGAGGACTAGGGTCACGCGATGAGCAGTTCTTC TRBJ2-1 TRBD2 NA TRBV27
CAWSPGQGTHEQYF TGTGCCTGGAGCCCCGGACAGGGGACCCACGAGCAGTACTTC TRBJ2-7 TRBD1 NA TRBV30